This T cell receptor (beta chain) was captured by sequencing in a study of cytomegalovirus exposure and HLA in healthy donors. Study background: Roughly 86 million unique TCRs from HLA-typed donors made up an early data release.

Although they were nominally healthy when sampled, donors likely had unrecorded immune exposures. The study's findings and limits: Common viral pathogens seemed, in a later analysis, to connect with several of the most significant clusters.

For this clone: Antigen: not known.

PCR was performed using 60 Vbeta and 13 Jbeta primers. The repertoire was sequenced with immunoSEQ multiplex PCR; TCRdb's copy has only in-frame clones and lacks some. The sample carries fewer than 200,000 clones, more than 75% recorded once. Material for sequencing was PBMCs. This clonotype was obtained from a girl between 5 and 17 years old in good health and CMV-seropositive.

The CDR3 reads CATSRDRQTPNYGYTF. The CDR3 region has the DNA TGTGCCACCAGCAGGGACAGACAGACACCTAACTATGGCTACACCTTC. V is TRBV15 and J is TRBJ1-2, with TRBD1 as a possible D gene (6 bases). Trimming stripped 3 bases from V and 0 bases from J, with 14 bases between. The CDR3 has 16 residues. Germline V gene sequence: CDR1 LNHNV, CDR2 YYDKDF (reference sequence). Filled out from reference TRBV15 and TRBJ1-2, the complete variable domain reads DAMVIQNPRYQVTQFGKPVTLSCSQTLNHNVMYWYQQKSSQAPKLLFHYYDKDFNNEADTPDNFQSRRPNTSFCFLDIRSPGLGDTAMYLCATSRDRQTPNYGYTFGSGTRLTVV.